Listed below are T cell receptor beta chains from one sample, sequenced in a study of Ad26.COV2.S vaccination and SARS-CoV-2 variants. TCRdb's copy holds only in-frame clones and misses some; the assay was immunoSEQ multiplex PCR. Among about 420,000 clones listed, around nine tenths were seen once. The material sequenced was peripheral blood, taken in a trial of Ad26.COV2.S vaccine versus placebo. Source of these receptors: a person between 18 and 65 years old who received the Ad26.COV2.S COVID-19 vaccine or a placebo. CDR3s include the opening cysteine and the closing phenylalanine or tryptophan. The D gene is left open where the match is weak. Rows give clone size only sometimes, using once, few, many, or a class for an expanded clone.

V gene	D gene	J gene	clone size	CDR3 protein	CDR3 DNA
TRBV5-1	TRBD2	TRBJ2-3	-	CASSFSSGGSTDTQYF	TGCGCCAGCAGCTTTTCTAGCGGGGGGTCCACAGATACGCAGTATTTT
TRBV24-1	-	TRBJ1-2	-	CATSGQAGGYTF	TGTGCCACCAGTGGGCAGGCTGGTGGCTACACCTTC
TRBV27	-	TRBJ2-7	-	CASSVGTGSYEQYF	TGTGCCAGCAGCGTCGGGACGGGCTCCTACGAGCAGTACTTC
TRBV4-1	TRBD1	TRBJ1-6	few	CASSHLWTGGSRSPLHF	TGCGCCAGCAGCCACTTATGGACAGGGGGCTCGCGTTCACCCCTCCACTTT
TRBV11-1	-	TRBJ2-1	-	CASSHSGRYNEQFF	TGTGCCAGCAGCCACAGTGGGCGCTACAATGAGCAGTTCTTC
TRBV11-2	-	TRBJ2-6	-	CASSSKRSGANVLTF	TGTGCCAGCAGCAGCAAACGCTCTGGGGCCAACGTCCTGACTTTC
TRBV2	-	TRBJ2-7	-	CASSVWDGGSNEQYF	TGTGCCAGCAGTGTTTGGGACGGGGGTAGCAACGAGCAGTACTTC
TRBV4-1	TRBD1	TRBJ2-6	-	CASSQMTGYRSGANVLTF	TGCGCCAGCAGCCAGATGACAGGGTACCGTTCTGGGGCCAACGTCCTGACTTTC
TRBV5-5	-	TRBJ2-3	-	CASSLLASTDTQYF	TGTGCCAGCAGCTTATTAGCCAGCACAGATACGCAGTATTTT
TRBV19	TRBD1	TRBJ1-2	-	CASLTRTGPWGYTF	TGTGCCAGTCTTACCCGGACAGGTCCCTGGGGCTACACCTTC
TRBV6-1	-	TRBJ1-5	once	CASSEASDQPQHF	TGTGCCAGCAGTGAAGCGAGTGATCAGCCCCAGCATTTT
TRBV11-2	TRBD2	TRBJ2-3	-	CASSTRLAGGTDTQYF	TGTGCCAGCAGCACAAGACTAGCGGGGGGGACAGATACGCAGTATTTT
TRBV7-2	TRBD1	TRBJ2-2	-	CASSRDREGSGELFF	TGTGCCAGCAGCAGAGACAGGGAAGGTAGCGGGGAGCTGTTTTTT
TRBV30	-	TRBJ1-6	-	CAWSAGSDNSPLHF	TGTGCCTGGAGTGCCGGGTCGGATAATTCACCCCTCCACTTT
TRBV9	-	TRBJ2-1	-	CASSVGVALHDEQFF	TGTGCCAGCAGCGTAGGAGTAGCTCTCCACGATGAGCAGTTCTTC
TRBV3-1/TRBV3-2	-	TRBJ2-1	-	CASSQARDWYNEQFF	TGTGCCAGCAGCCAAGCGAGGGATTGGTACAATGAGCAGTTCTTC
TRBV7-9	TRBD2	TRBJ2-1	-	CASSLGGLPIFQFF	TGTGCCAGCAGCTTGGGAGGGCTTCCAATTTTTCAGTTCTTC
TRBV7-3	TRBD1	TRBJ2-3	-	CASSSGQGATDTQYF	TGTGCCAGCAGCTCGGGACAGGGGGCCACAGATACGCAGTATTTT
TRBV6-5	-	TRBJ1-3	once	CASSYGGIGNTIYF	TGTGCCAGCAGTTACGGGGGAATTGGAAACACCATATATTTT
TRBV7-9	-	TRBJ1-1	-	CASSLEGTLNTEAFF	TGTGCCAGCAGCTTAGAAGGGACCTTGAACACTGAAGCTTTCTTT
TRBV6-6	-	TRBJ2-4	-	CASSSPTGLQNIQYF	TGTGCCAGCAGTTCTCCGACAGGCCTCCAAAACATTCAGTACTTC
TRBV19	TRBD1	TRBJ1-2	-	CASSTQLGQDYGYTF	TGTGCCAGTAGTACGCAACTCGGACAGGACTATGGCTACACCTTC
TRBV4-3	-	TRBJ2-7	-	CASSRERQYSYEQYF	TGCGCCAGCAGCCGAGAAAGACAGTACTCCTACGAGCAGTACTTC
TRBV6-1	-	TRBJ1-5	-	CASSENAKTGPALQPQHF	TGTGCCAGCAGTGAAAATGCCAAAACCGGGCCGGCGTTACAGCCCCAGCATTTT
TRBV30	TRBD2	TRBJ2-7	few	CAWSSYRGQLAGRYEQYF	TGTGCCTGGAGTTCCTACCGGGGACAACTAGCGGGCCGATACGAGCAGTACTTC
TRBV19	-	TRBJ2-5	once	CASSGRTGLWETQYF	TGTGCCAGTAGTGGGAGGACAGGACTGTGGGAGACCCAGTACTTC
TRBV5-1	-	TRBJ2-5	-	CASSSSWQQDLQETQYF	TGCGCCAGCAGCTCAAGTTGGCAACAGGACCTCCAAGAGACCCAGTACTTC
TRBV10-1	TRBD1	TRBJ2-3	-	CASSESSSRGTVGTDTQYF	TGCGCCAGCAGTGAGTCCTCGAGCCGTGGGACAGTTGGGACAGATACGCAGTATTTT
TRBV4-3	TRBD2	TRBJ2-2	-	CASSQDPGTSGLGELFF	TGCGCCAGCAGCCAAGATCCGGGGACTAGCGGGTTAGGGGAGCTGTTTTTT
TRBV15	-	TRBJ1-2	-	CATSRVRENYGYTF	TGTGCCACCAGCAGAGTCAGAGAAAACTATGGCTACACCTTC
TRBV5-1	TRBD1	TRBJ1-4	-	CASSLAPGQDYEKLFF	TGCGCCAGCAGCTTGGCCCCGGGACAGGATTATGAAAAACTGTTTTTT
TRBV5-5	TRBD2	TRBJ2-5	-	CASSLRRLAGAYQETQYF	TGTGCCAGCAGCTTGAGGCGTCTAGCGGGCGCCTACCAAGAGACCCAGTACTTC
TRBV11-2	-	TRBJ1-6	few	CASSLMTGSYNSPLHF	TGTGCCAGCAGCCTTATGACTGGCTCCTATAATTCACCCCTCCACTTT
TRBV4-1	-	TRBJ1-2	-	CASSPDGGGRGNYGYTF	TGCGCCAGCAGCCCAGATGGAGGGGGACGGGGGAACTATGGCTACACCTTC
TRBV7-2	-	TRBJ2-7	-	CASSFSSAYEQYF	TGTGCCAGCAGCTTCAGTTCGGCTTACGAGCAGTACTTC
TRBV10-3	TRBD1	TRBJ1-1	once	CAISALTGGNTEAFF	TGTGCCATCAGTGCCCTGACAGGGGGGAACACTGAAGCTTTCTTT
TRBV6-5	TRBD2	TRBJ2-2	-	CASSYGGGHTGELFF	TGTGCCAGCAGTTACGGCGGGGGGCACACCGGGGAGCTGTTTTTT
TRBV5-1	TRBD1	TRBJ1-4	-	CASSRDRGSDEKLFF	TGCGCCAGCAGCAGAGACAGGGGGTCGGATGAAAAACTGTTTTTT
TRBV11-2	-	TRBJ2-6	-	CASSLTGIQSGANVLTF	TGTGCCAGCAGCTTAACAGGGATTCAGTCTGGGGCCAACGTCCTGACTTTC
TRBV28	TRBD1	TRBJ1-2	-	CASSLDRGDYGYTF	TGTGCCAGCAGTTTAGACAGGGGAGACTATGGCTACACCTTC
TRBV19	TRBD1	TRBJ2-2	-	CASSIGGQIFTGELFF	TGTGCCAGTAGTATAGGGGGACAGATTTTCACCGGGGAGCTGTTTTTT
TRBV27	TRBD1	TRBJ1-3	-	CASRSRQGAAGNTIYF	TGTGCCAGCAGATCAAGACAGGGGGCCGCTGGAAACACCATATATTTT
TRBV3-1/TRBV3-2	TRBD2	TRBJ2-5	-	CASSQGPGLAGMETQYF	TGTGCCAGCAGCCAAGGCCCGGGACTAGCGGGGATGGAGACCCAGTACTTC
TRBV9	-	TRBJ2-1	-	CASSQGAGEQFF	TGTGCCAGCAGCCAAGGGGCGGGTGAGCAGTTCTTC
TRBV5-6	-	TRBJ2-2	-	CASSLLGELFF	TGTGCCAGCAGCTTGCTCGGGGAGCTGTTTTTT
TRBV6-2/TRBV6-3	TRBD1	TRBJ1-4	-	CASSKWTGVAEKLFF	TGTGCCAGCAGTAAATGGACAGGGGTGGCTGAAAAACTGTTTTTT
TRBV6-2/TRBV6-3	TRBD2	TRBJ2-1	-	CASSLPVGAGAQVHEQFF	TGTGCCAGCAGCCTCCCGGTAGGAGCGGGGGCCCAGGTCCATGAGCAGTTCTTC
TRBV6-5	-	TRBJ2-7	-	CASSYALATSISEQYF	TGTGCCAGCAGTTACGCCCTGGCAACGTCGATAAGCGAGCAGTACTTC
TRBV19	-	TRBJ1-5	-	CASMALGGNQPQHF	TGTGCCAGTATGGCCCTAGGGGGCAATCAGCCCCAGCATTTT
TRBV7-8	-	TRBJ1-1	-	CASSLGSGRNTEAFF	TGTGCCAGCAGCTTAGGTTCCGGACGGAACACTGAAGCTTTCTTT
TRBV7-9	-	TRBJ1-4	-	CASSSDRGIEEKLFF	TGTGCCAGCAGCTCCGATCGGGGAATTGAGGAAAAACTGTTTTTT
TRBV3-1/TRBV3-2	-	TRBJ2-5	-	CASSPSRGRDVQETQYF	TGTGCCAGCAGCCCATCAAGGGGGAGGGATGTACAAGAGACCCAGTACTTC
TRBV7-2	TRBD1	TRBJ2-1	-	CASSSPTGGSYNEQFF	TGTGCCAGCAGCTCCCCGACAGGGGGGTCCTACAATGAGCAGTTCTTC
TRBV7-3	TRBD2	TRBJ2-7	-	CASSWTTSSEQYF	TGTGCCAGCAGCTGGACGACTAGCAGCGAGCAGTACTTC
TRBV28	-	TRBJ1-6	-	CASSLTGRISYNSPLHF	TGTGCCAGCAGTTTAACGGGGAGGATTTCCTATAATTCACCCCTCCACTTT
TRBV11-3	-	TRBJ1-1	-	CASSLGGAYTEAFF	TGTGCCAGCAGCTTAGGGGGCGCGTACACTGAAGCTTTCTTT
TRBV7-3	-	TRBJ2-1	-	CASSLGSNEQFF	TGTGCCAGCAGCTTAGGGTCGAATGAGCAGTTCTTC